Included here is one TCR beta chain sequence, with context. Its antigen is unidentified. These data are taken from a study of cytomegalovirus exposure and HLA in healthy donors. About the study: HLA-typed donors were the source of approximately 80 million unique TCRs, which an early data release held. Study-wide results and limits: The availability of immune exposure information extended only to CMV serostatus. In a later analysis, compared with equally common non-associated chains, HLA-associated beta chains were more expanded. The authors reported that TCR beta sequences could predict HLA-A and HLA-B alleles. These predictions were accurate for most subjects in the first cohort.

The PCR employed 60 Vbeta primers together with 13 Jbeta primers. Here immunoSEQ multiplex PCR was the method, and the copy in TCRdb shows in-frame clones only, minus some. The sample records 120,000 or so clones, approximately 8.6% being singletons. The CDR3 is 15 amino acids. CDR1 and CDR2 from the germline V gene are GTSNPN and SVGIG (reference sequence). The V gene end was trimmed by 2 bases and the J gene end by 3 bases; junction bases not matched to a gene: 9. This sequence was found in a woman between 40 and 55 years old in good health and CMV-seropositive. This chain connects TRBV30 to TRBJ1-2; TRBD1 aligns across 7 bases. The sample taken for sequencing was PBMCs. The CDR3 DNA reads as TGTGCCTGGAGTTCTCAGACAGGGTCCTACTATGGCTACACCTTC. Its protein product is CAWSSQTGSYYGYTF.